The 8 T cell receptor beta chains below come from one sample, sequenced in a study of T cells in Graves' hyperthyroidism and ophthalmopathy. TCR beta CDR3 sequences were amplified from RNA transcripts. A first-round RT-PCR of the TCR CDR3 used the HTBI primer set. TCRdb analysed the multiplex PCR reads with MiXCR anew, one entry per CDR3 protein. The sample shows 450,000 to 700,000 distinct CDR3 sequences, roughly 46% of them seen only once. The specimen sequenced was peripheral blood or thyroid tissue (not recorded which). The source of these receptors is a woman between 18 and 29 years old with Graves' hyperthyroidism.

The rearrangement joins TRBV29-1 to TRBJ2-5, with TRBD1 matching 10 bases. V shed 0 bases, J shed 4 bases, and the junction held 20 bases outside the gene matches. The CDR3 runs to 20 residues. CDR1 SQVTM and CDR2 ANQGSEA come from the germline V gene. CDR3 residues: CSVEDRRNTGDRGRAETQYF. The CDR3, as DNA: TGCAGCGTTGAAGATCGCCGGAACACCGGGGACAGGGGTCGGGCAGAGACCCAGTACTTC.

The sample holds many counts of this clonotype. The chain couples TRBV15 to TRBJ1-1; possibly TRBD1 for D (6 bases). Germline-derived CDR1 and CDR2 are LNHNV and YYDKDF (reference sequence). The CDR3 loop spans 15 amino acids. Between the trimmed V and J ends, which lost 3 bases and 0 bases, there was a span of 11 bases. The CDR3 nucleotides are TGTGCCACCAGCAGGCGACAGGACTTGAACACTGAAGCTTTCTTT. Translation: CATSRRQDLNTEAFF.

This clonotype was observed many times. The gene calls are TRBV20-1 and TRBJ1-2; D is undetermined. The CDR3 runs 13 residues. Trimming removed 8 bases from V and 5 bases from J, with 18 bases in between. CDR1 and CDR2 from the germline V gene are DFQATT and SNEGSKA (reference sequence). CDR3 in amino acids: CSSSDLSGYGYTF. CDR3 nucleotide sequence: TGCAGTTCCTCGGACCTGTCGGGGTATGGCTACACCTTC.

This clonotype was counted many times. The chain recombines TRBV20-1 with TRBJ2-7; the D is unclear. The ends were cut back, 0 bases at V and 2 bases at J, with 11 bases in the middle. The CDR3 length is 14 residues. The germline CDR1 and CDR2 sequences are DFQATT and SNEGSKA (reference sequence). The CDR3 nucleotides read TGCAGTGCTAGAGATTTCCTGGAAACCTACGAGCAGTACTTC. This translates into CSARDFLETYEQYF.

The chain combines TRBV28 with TRBJ2-7, with D perhaps TRBD2 (5 bases). Gene TRBJ2-1 matches the end of the DNA better, so the J call may be wrong. There are 12 residues in the CDR3. Germline CDR1 MDHEN, CDR2 SYDVKM. CDR3 protein: CASSGLYNEQFF. The DNA for the CDR3 is TGTGCCAGCAGTGGACTCTACAATGAGCAGTTCTTC.

A remark on this clonotype: One junction end does not reproduce the germline sequence, and a read error may be involved. The V gene is TRBV12-3 or TRBV12-4, the J gene TRBJ2-5; TRBD1 is a possible D gene (5 bases). The CDR3 spans 15 residues. The CDR3 loop is CASSLLGHRREAQYF. DNA of the CDR3: TGTGCCAGCAGTTTACTAGGACATCGTAGAGAGGCCCAGTACTTC.

This clonotype appeared a few times. The chain links TRBV18 to TRBJ2-7; no firm D call. Germline CDR1 KGHSH, CDR2 LQKENI. V shed 1 base and J shed 0 bases, with 7 bases lying between them. The CDR3 has 14 amino acids. CDR3 bases: TGTGCCAGCTCACCACGACTGGACTCCTACGAGCAGTACTTC. Residues: CASSPRLDSYEQYF.

This sequence joins TRBV7-8 and TRBJ1-5; a possible D gene is TRBD1 (6 bases). Germline CDR1 SGHVS, CDR2 FQNEAQ. The CDR3 contains 11 residues. Trimming took off 4 bases at V and 11 bases at J, with 9 bases between the two ends. The CDR3 DNA sequence: TGTGCCAGCAGCTACAGGGAGACCCAGCATTTT. Amino acid sequence: CASSYRETQHF.